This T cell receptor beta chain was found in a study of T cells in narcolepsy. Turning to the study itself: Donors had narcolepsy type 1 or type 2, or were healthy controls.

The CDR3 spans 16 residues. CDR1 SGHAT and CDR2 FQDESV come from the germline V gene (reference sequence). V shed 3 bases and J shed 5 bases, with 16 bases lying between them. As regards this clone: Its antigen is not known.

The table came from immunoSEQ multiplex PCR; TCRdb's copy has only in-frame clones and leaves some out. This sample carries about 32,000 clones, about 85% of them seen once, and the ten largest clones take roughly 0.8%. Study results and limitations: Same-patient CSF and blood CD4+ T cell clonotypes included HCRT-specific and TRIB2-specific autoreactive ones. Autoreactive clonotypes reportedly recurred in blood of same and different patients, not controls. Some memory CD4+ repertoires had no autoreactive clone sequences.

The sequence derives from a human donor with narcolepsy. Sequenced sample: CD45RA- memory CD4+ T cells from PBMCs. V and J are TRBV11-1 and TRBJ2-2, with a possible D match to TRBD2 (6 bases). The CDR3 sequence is CASSFNTPGGTGELFF. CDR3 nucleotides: TGTGCCAGCAGCTTCAACACCCCTGGGGGGACCGGGGAGCTGTTTTTT.